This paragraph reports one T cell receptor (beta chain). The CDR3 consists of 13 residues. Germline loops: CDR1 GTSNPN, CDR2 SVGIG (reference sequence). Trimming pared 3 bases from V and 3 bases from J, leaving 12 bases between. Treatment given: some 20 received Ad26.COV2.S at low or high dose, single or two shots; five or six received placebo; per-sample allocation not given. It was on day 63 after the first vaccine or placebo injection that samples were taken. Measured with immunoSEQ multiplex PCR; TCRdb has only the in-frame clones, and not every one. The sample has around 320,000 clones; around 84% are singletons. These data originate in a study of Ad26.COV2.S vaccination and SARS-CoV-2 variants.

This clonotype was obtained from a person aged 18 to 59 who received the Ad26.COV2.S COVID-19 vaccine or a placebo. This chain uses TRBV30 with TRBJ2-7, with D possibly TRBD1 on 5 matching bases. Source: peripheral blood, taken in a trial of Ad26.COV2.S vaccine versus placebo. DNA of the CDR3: TGTGCCTGGAGGAAGGACAATCGCTACGAGCAGTACTTC. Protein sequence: CAWRKDNRYEQYF.